A single sample gave rise to the 12 T cell receptor beta chains below, sequenced in a study of control samples from healthy donors and cancer patients. Clones were sequenced by immunoSEQ multiplex PCR, and TCRdb holds only the in-frame ones, with some missing. The sample yields more than 45,000 clones, 91% seen once. Specimen: PBMCs. The receptors were sampled from a man younger than 45 with colorectal cancer.

CDR3 in amino acids: CASSLLGQGARETQYF. CDR3 sequence (DNA): TGTGCCAGCAGCTTGTTAGGACAGGGGGCCCGAGAGACCCAGTACTTC. The chain has TRBV5-5 and TRBJ2-5, with TRBD1 identical over 11 bases. CDR1 is SGHKS and CDR2 is YYEKEE in the germline V gene (reference sequence). The CDR3 length is 16 residues. Trimming took 1 base from V and 4 from J; bases not matched to a gene: 6. Drawing the rest from reference TRBV5-5 and TRBJ2-5, the complete variable domain is DAGVTQSPTHLIKTRGQQVTLRCSPISGHKSVSWYQQVLGQGPQFIFQYYEKEERGRGNFPDRFSARQFPNYSSELNVNALLLGDSALYLCASSLLGQGARETQYFGPGTRLLVL.

This chain links TRBV13 with TRBJ2-1; no definite D call. Deletions cut 2 bases from V and 5 bases from J, with 7 bases between. Germline V CDR1 and CDR2: PRHDT, FYEKMQ (reference sequence). The CDR3 contains 13 residues. The DNA for the CDR3 is TGTGCCAGCAGCTTACGCCAGAACAATGAGCAGTTCTTC. Residues: CASSLRQNNEQFF.

V is TRBV6-5 and J is TRBJ2-3; a possible D gene is TRBD1 (5 bases). The germline gives CDR1 MNHEY, CDR2 SVGAGI. The germline V and J ends were trimmed by 0 bases and 6 bases, with 7 bases remaining between them. CDR3 length: 13 amino acids. For the CDR3, the DNA is TGTGCCAGCAGTTACTCGGGGCTGGATACGCAGTATTTT. Translated: CASSYSGLDTQYF.

The V gene is TRBV6-2 or TRBV6-3, the J gene TRBJ2-7; D uncertain. Germline V gives CDR1 MNHEY, CDR2 SVGEGT. The CDR3 has 16 amino acids. Between the trimmed V and J ends, which lost 0 bases and 2 bases, there was a span of 14 bases. For the CDR3, the DNA is TGTGCCAGCAGTTACTCGATCGCCCGGCAGACCTACGAGCAGTACTTC. Protein: CASSYSIARQTYEQYF.

This clone was recorded only once. The chain recombines TRBV7-9 with TRBJ2-7; no definite D call. CDR1 is SEHNR, CDR2 FQNEAQ, per germline (reference sequence). V was trimmed by 5 bases and J by 4 bases, leaving 9 bases between them. This CDR3 spans 12 amino acids. The CDR3 DNA is TGTGCCAGCAGCCCGAACGGTTACGAGCAGTACGTC. Its translation is CASSPNGYEQYV.

The chain uses TRBV19 and TRBJ1-2; D is perhaps TRBD1 (5 bases). Germline lookup yields CDR1 LNHDA and CDR2 SQIVND (reference sequence). CDR3 length: 13 amino acids. V was pared by 4 bases and J by 6 bases, with 12 bases between. CDR3 sequence: CASSRRGTDGYTF. In DNA form, the CDR3 reads TGTGCCAGTAGTAGAAGGGGAACGGATGGCTACACCTTC.

This chain links TRBV4-3 with TRBJ2-5, with D perhaps TRBD2 (5 bases). V lost 6 bases and J lost 5, with 19 bases in between. The CDR3 spans 15 residues. The V gene's germline CDR1 is LGHNA and CDR2 YSLEER. The CDR3 DNA reads as TGCGCCAGCAGTCCAAAACGGGGTCTGAGTGAGACCCAGTACTTC. Translating gives CASSPKRGLSETQYF.

V usage is TRBV7-2 and J usage is TRBJ1-4; the D gene is possibly TRBD1 (5 bases). The CDR3 is 14 residues long. CDR1 is SGHTA, CDR2 FQGNSA, per germline. Trimming cost V 6 bases and J 3 bases, with 11 bases left between them. CDR3 loop: CASSRGAPNEKLFF. As DNA, the CDR3 is TGTGCCAGCAGTAGGGGCGCTCCTAATGAAAAACTGTTTTTT. The whole variable domain, filled in from reference TRBV7-2 and TRBJ1-4, reads GAGVSQSPSNKVTEKGKDVELRCDPISGHTALYWYRQSLGQGLEFLIYFQGNSAPDKSGLPSDRFSAERTGGSVSTLTIQRTQQEDSAVYLCASSRGAPNEKLFFGSGTQLSVL.

The chain uses TRBV2 and TRBJ2-7; D gene uncertain. Germline V lookup: CDR1 SNHLY, CDR2 FYNNEI. The CDR3 extends over 12 amino acids. Trimming took off 5 bases at V and 0 bases at J, with 5 bases between the two ends. DNA of the CDR3: TGTGCCAGCAGTAAGGGCTCCTACGAGCAGTACGTC. Its protein product is CASSKGSYEQYV.

The chain combines TRBV25-1 with TRBJ1-5; the D gene is possibly TRBD1 (5 bases). The CDR3 spans 14 residues. Per germline, CDR1 MGHDK and CDR2 SYGVNS. V lost 3 bases, J lost 6 bases, and 12 bases lay in between. The CDR3 reads CASSDQGPSQPQHF. The CDR3 bases are TGTGCCAGCAGTGATCAGGGACCCAGTCAGCCCCAGCATTTT.

This clone was found once. This rearrangement joins TRBV6-2 or TRBV6-3 to TRBJ2-5; 7 bases align to TRBD2. Germline CDR1 reads MNHEY; CDR2 reads SVGEGT. This CDR3 has 13 residues. Losses at the gene ends were 5 bases for V and 5 bases for J; bases not matched to a gene: 5. As DNA, the CDR3 is TGTGCCAGCAGTGCGACTAGCCGGGAGACCCAGTACTTC. Amino acids: CASSATSRETQYF.

This chain uses TRBV12-5 with TRBJ1-6; a weak D match, TRBD1 (5 bases). CDR3 length: 14 residues. V lost 1 base and J lost 5, with 6 bases in between. The germline gives CDR1 LGHNT, CDR2 FRNRAP. CDR3 amino acids: CASGLGGNNSPLHF. The CDR3 nucleotides read TGTGCTAGTGGTTTGGGGGGCAATAATTCACCCCTCCACTTT.